This note documents a single T cell receptor (beta chain) sequence. CDR1 and CDR2 (germline): SGHRS, YFSETQ. V dropped 0 bases and J dropped 2 bases, with 8 bases sitting between them. This CDR3 comprises 14 residues. The repertoire was sequenced with immunoSEQ multiplex PCR; TCRdb's copy has only in-frame clones and lacks some. Of about 97,000 clones listed, 80% to 95% are singletons. The source of the sample is a study of blood T cell repertoires in COVID-19. Study-level background: Whether acute or convalescent, the COVID-19 samples came from the United States, Italy and Spain.

This TCR derives from a man aged 45-60 years with active COVID-19. This rearrangement joins TRBV5-1 to TRBJ1-2; no reliable D call. The sample was peripheral blood. CDR3 bases: TGCGCCAGCAGCTTGGAACACCTGAACTATGGCTACACCTTC. This encodes CASSLEHLNYGYTF.